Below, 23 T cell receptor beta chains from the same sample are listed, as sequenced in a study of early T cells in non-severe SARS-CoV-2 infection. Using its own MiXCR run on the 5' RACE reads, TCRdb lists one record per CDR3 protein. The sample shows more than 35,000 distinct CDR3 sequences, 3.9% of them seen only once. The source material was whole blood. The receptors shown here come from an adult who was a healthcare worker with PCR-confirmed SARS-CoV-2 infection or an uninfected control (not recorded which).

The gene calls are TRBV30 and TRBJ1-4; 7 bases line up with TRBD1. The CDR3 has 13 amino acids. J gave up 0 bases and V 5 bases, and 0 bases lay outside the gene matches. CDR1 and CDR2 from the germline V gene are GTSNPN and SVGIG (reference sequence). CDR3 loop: CAWDRATNEKLFF. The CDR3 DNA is TGTGCCTGGGACAGGGCAACTAATGAAAAACTGTTTTTT.

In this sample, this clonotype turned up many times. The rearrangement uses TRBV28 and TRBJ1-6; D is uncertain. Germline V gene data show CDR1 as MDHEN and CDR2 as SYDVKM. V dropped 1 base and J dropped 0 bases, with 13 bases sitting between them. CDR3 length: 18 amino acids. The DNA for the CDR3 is TGTGCCAGCAGTTTATCCCGAGGGTTGGGCTCCTATAATTCACCCCTCCACTTT. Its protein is CASSLSRGLGSYNSPLHF.

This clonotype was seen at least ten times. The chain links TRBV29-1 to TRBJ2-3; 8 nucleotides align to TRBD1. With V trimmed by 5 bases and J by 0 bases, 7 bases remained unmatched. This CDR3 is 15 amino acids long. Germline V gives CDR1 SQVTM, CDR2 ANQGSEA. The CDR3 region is CSVPRQGPSTDTQYF. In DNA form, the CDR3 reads TGCAGCGTTCCAAGACAGGGGCCCAGCACAGATACGCAGTATTTT.

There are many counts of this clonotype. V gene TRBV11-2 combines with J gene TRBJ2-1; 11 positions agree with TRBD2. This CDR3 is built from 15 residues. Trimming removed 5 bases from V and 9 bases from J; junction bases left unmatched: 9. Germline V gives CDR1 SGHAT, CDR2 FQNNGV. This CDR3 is CASSTLSGRGVEQFF. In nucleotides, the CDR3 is TGTGCCAGCAGCACTCTTAGCGGGAGGGGGGTTGAGCAGTTCTTC.

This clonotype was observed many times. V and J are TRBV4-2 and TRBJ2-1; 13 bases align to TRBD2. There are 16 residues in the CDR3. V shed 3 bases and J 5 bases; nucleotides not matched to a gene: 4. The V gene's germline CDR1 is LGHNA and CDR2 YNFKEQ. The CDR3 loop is CASSQRGLAGNNEQFF. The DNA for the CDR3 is TGTGCCAGCAGCCAGAGGGGACTAGCGGGAAACAATGAGCAGTTCTTC.

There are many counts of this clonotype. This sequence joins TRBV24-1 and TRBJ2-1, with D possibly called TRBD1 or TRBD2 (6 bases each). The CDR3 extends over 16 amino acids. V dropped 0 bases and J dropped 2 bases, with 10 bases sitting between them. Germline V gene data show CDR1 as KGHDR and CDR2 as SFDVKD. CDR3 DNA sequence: TGTGCCACCAGTGATTTGTACGGGGGCGCCTACAATGAGCAGTTCTTC. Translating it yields CATSDLYGGAYNEQFF.

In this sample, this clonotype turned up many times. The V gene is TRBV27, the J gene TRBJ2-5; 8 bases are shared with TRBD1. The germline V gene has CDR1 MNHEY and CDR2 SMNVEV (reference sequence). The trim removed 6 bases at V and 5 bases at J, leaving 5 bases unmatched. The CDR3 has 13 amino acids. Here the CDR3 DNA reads TGTGCCAGCAGCCACAGGGGGAAGGAGACCCAGTACTTC. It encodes CASSHRGKETQYF.

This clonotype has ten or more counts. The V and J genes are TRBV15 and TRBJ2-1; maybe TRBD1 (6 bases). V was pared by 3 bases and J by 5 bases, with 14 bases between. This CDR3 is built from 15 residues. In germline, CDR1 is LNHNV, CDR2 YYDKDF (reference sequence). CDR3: CATSSFRDKDNEQFF. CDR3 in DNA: TGTGCCACCAGCAGCTTCCGGGACAAGGACAATGAGCAGTTCTTC. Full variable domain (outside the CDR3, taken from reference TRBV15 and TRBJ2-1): DAMVIQNPRYQVTQFGKPVTLSCSQTLNHNVMYWYQQKSSQAPKLLFHYYDKDFNNEADTPDNFQSRRPNTSFCFLDIRSPGLGDTAMYLCATSSFRDKDNEQFFGPGTRLTVL.

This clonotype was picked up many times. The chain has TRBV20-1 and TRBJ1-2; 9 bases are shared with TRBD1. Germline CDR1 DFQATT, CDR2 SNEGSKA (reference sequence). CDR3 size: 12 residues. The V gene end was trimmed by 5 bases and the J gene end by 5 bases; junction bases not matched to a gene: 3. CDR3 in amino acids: CSAPGQGYGYTF. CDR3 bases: TGCAGTGCTCCGGGACAGGGTTATGGCTACACCTTC.

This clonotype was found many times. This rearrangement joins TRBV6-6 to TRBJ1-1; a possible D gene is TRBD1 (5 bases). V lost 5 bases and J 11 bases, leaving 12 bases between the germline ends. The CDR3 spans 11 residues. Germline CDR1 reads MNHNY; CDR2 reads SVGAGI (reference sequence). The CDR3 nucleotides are TGTGCCAGCAGTACTACAGGAAGGGCTTTCTTT. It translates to CASSTTGRAFF.

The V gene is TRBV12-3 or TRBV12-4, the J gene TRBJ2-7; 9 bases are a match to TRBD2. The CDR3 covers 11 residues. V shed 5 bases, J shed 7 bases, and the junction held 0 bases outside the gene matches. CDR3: CASSSGGEQYF. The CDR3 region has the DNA TGTGCCAGCAGTAGCGGGGGGGAGCAGTACTTC.

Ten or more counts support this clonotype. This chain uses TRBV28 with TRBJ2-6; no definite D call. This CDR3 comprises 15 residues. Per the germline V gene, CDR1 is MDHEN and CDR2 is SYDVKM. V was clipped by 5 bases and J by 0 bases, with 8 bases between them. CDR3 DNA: TGTGCCAGCAGTCAACAGTCCTCTGGGGCCAACGTCCTGACTTTC. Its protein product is CASSQQSSGANVLTF.

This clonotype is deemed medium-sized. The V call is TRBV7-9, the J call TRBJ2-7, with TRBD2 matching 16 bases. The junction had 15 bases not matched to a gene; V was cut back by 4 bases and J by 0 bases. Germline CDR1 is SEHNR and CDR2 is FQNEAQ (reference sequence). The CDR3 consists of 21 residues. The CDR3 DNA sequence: TGTGCCAGCAGCTCAACCTTGTCGGGGACTAGCGGGAGGGATTACTCCTACGAGCAGTACTTC. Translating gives CASSSTLSGTSGRDYSYEQYF.

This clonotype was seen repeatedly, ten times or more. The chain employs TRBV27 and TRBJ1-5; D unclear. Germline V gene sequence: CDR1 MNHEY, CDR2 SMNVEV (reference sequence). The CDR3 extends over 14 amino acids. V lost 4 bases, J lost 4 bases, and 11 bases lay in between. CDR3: CASSSRPGNQPQHF. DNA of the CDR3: TGTGCCAGCAGTTCCCGACCGGGTAATCAGCCCCAGCATTTT.

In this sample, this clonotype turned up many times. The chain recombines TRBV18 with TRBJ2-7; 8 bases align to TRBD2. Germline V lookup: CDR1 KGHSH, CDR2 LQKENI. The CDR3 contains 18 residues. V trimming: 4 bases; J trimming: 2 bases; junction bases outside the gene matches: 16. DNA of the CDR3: TGTGCCAGCTCACTACAAGCTCGGGGGGGCTCTGGAACCTACGAGCAGTACGTC. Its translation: CASSLQARGGSGTYEQYV.

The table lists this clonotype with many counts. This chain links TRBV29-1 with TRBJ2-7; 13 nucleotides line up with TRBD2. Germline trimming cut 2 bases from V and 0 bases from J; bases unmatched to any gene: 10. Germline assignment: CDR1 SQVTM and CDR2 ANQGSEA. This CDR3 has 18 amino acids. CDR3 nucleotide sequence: TGCAGCGTTGAAACTGGGGTCAGGACTAGCGGGAGCTCCTACGAGCAGTACTTC. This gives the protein CSVETGVRTSGSSYEQYF.

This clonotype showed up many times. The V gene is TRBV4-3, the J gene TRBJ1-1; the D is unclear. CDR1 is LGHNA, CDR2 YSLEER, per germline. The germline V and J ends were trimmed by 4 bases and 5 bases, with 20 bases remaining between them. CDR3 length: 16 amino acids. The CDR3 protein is CASSPTRMAASTEAFF. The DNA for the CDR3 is TGCGCCAGCAGCCCAACCAGGATGGCGGCAAGTACTGAAGCTTTCTTT.

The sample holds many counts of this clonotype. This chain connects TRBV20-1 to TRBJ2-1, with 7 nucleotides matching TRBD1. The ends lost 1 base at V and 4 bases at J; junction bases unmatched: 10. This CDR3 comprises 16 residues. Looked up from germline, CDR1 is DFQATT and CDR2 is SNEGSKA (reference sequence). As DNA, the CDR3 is TGCAGTGCTAGAGCTAGTAGGGGGCGTACTTACAATGAGCAGTTCTTC. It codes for CSARASRGRTYNEQFF.

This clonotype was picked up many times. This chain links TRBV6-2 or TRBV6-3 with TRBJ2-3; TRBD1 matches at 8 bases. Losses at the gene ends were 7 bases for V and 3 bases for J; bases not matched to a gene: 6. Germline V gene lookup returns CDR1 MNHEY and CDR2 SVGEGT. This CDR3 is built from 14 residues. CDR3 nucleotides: TGTGCCAGCAACCTACAGGGGGGTACAGATACGCAGTATTTT. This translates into CASNLQGGTDTQYF.

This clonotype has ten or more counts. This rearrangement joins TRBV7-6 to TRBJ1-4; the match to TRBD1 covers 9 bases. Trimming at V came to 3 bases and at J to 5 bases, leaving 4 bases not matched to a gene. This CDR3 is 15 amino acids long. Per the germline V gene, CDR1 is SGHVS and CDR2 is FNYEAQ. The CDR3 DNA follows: TGTGCCAGCAGCTTCAGGACAGGGGAGAATGAAAAACTGTTTTTT. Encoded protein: CASSFRTGENEKLFF.

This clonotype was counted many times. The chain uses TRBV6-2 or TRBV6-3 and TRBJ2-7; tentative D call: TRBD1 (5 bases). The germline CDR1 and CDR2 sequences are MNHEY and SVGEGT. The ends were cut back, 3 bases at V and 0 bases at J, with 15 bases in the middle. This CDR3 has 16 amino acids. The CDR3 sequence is CASSYPLQGFSYEQYF. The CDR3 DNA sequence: TGTGCCAGCAGTTATCCTCTTCAGGGATTCTCCTACGAGCAGTACTTC.

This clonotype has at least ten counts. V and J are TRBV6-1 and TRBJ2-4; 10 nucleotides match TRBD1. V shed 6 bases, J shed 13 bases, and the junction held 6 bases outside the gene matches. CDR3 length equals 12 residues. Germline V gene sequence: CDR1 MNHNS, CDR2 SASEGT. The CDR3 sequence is CASSPDRGWQYF. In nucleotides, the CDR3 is TGTGCCAGCAGCCCGGACAGGGGGTGGCAGTACTTC.

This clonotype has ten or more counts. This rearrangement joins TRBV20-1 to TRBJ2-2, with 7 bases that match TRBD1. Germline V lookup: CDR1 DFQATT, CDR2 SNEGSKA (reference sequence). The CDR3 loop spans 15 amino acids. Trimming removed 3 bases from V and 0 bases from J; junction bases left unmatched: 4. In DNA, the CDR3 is TGCAGTGCTAGTAGGACAGGAACGAACACCGGGGAGCTGTTTTTT. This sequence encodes CSASRTGTNTGELFF.